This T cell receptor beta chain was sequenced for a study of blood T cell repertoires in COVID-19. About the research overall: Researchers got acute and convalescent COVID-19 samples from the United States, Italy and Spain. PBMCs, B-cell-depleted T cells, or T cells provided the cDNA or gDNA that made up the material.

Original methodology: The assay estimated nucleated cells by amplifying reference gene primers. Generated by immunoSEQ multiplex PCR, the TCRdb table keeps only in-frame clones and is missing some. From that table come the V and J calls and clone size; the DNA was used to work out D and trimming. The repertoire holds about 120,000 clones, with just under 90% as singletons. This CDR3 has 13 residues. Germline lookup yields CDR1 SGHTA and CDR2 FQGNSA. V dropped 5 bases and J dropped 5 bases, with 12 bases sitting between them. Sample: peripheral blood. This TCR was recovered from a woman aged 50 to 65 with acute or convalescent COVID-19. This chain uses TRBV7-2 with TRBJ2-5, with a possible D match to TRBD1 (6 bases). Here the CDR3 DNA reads TGTGCCAGCAGCCGCACAGGGACGGAGACCCAGTACTTC. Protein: CASSRTGTETQYF.